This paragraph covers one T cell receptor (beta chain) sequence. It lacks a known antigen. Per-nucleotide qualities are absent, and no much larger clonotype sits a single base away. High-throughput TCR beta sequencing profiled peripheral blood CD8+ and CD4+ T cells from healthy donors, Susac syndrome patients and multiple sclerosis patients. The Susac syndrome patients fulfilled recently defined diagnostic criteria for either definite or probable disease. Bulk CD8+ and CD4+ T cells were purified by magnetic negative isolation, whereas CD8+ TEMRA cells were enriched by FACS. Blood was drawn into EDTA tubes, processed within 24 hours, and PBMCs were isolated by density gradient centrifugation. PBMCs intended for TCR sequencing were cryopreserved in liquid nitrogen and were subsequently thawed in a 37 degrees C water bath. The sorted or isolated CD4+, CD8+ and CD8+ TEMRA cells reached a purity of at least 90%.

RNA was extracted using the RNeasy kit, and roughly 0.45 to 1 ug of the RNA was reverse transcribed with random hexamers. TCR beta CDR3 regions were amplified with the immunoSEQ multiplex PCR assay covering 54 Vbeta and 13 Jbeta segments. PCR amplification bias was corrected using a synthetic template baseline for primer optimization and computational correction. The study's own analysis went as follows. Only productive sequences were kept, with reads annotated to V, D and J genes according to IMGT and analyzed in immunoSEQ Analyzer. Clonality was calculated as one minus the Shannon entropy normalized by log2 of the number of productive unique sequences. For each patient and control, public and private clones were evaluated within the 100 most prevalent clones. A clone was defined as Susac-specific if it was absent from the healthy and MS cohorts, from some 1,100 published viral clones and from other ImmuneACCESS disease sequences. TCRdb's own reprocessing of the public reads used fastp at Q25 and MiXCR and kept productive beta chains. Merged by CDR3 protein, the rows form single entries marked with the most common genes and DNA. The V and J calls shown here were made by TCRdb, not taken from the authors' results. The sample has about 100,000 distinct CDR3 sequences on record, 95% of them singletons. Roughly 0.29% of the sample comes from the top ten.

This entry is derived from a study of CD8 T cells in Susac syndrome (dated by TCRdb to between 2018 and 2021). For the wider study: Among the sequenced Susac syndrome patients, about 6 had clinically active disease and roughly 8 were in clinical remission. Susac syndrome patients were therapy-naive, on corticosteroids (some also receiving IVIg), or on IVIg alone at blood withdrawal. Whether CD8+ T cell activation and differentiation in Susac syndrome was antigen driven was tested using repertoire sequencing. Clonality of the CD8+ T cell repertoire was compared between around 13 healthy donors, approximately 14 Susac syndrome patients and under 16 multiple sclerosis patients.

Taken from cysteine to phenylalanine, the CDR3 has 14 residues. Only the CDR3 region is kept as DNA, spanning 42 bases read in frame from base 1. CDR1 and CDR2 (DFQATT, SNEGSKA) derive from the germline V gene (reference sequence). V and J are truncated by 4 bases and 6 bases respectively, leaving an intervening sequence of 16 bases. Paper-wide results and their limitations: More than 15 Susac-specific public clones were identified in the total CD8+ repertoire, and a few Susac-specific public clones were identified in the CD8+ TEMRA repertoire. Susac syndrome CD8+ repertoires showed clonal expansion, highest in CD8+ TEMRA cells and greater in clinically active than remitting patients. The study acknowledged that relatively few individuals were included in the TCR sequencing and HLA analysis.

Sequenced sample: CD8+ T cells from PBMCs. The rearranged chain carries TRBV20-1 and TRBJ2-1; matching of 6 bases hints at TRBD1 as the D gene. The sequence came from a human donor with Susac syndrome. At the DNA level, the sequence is TGCAGTGCTAATACCGGCAGGGGAATCAATGAGCAGTTCTTC. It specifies CSANTGRGINEQFF.